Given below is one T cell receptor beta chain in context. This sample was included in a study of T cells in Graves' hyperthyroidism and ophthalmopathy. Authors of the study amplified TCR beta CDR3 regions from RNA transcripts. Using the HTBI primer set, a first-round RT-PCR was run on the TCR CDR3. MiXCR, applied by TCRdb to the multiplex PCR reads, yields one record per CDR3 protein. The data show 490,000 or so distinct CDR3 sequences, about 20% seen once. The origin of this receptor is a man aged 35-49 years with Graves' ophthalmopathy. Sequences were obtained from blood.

The DNA of the CDR3 is TGTGCCAGCAAGATCGACAGGGTGGGTAATTCACCCCTCCACTTT. Its translation: CASKIDRVGNSPLHF. The genes are TRBV6-1 and TRBJ1-6; 7 nucleotides line up with TRBD1. The CDR3 covers 15 residues. Germline V gives CDR1 MNHNS, CDR2 SASEGT. With 7 bases clipped from V and 6 bases from J, the junction kept 9 bases outside the gene matches.